The T cell receptor beta chain under discussion was sequenced for a study of cytomegalovirus exposure and HLA in healthy donors. Comment on this clone: No antigen is known for it.

The PCR used 60 Vbeta and 13 Jbeta primers. Only in-frame clones appear in the TCRdb table, and some are missing; sequencing was by immunoSEQ multiplex PCR. Altogether more than 15,000 clones are present, under 80% being singletons, with the ten largest covering approximately 3.7%. CDR3 length equals 15 residues. V was pared by 2 bases and J by 4 bases, with 12 bases between. Germline loops: CDR1 MNHEY, CDR2 SVGAGI. Findings and limits, study-wide: Likely technical artifact: a cluster of highly shared sequence variants.

The V gene is TRBV6-5, the J gene TRBJ1-3; perhaps TRBD1 as D (5 bases). This sequence was found in a man between 18 and 35 years old in good health and CMV-seronegative. What was sequenced was PBMCs. The CDR3 loop reads CASSYDGTVGNTIYF. For the CDR3, the DNA is TGTGCCAGCAGTTACGACGGGACTGTCGGAAACACCATATATTTT.